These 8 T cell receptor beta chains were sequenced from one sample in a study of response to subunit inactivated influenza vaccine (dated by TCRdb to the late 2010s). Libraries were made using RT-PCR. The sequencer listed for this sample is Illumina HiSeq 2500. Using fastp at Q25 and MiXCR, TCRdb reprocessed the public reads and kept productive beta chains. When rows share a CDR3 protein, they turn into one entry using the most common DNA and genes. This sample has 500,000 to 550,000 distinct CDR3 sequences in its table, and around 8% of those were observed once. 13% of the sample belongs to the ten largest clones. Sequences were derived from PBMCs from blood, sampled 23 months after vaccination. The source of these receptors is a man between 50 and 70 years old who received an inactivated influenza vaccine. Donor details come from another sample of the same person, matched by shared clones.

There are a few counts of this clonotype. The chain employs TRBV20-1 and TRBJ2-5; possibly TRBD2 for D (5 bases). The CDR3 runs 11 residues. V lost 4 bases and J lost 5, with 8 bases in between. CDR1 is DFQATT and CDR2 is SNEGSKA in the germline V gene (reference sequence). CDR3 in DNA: TGCAGTGCTAAGGACTGGGAGACCCAGTACTTC. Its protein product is CSAKDWETQYF.

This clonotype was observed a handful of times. The CDR3 DNA follows: TGCGCCAGCAGTGAGTTCAGCGGGAGGGCCTCCAATGAGCAGTTCTTC. The encoded protein is CASSEFSGRASNEQFF. The genes are TRBV10-2 and TRBJ2-1, with 10 bases fitting TRBD2. CDR1 is WSHSY and CDR2 is SAAADI in the germline V gene. With 1 base clipped from V and 6 bases from J, the junction kept 6 bases outside the gene matches. The length of the CDR3 is 16 residues.

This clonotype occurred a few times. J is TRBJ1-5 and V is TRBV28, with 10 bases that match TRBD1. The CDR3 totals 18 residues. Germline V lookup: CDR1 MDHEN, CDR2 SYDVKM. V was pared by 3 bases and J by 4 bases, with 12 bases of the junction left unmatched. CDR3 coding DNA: TGTGCCAGCAGTTTGATGATCGCGGACAGGGGGAGGAATCAGCCCCAGCATTTT. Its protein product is CASSLMIADRGRNQPQHF.

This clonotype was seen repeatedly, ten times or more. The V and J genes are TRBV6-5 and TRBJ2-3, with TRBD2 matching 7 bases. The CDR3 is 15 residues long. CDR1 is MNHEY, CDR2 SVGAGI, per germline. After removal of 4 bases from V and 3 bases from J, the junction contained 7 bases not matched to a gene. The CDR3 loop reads CASSSLAAETDTQYF. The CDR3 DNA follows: TGTGCCAGCAGTTCCCTAGCGGCGGAAACAGATACGCAGTATTTT.

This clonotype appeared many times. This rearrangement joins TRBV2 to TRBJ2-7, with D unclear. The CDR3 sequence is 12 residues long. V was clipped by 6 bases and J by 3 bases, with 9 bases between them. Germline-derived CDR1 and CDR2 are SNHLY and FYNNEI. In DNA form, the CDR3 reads TGTGCCAGCAGCCAAGACAACTACGAGCAGTACTTC. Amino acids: CASSQDNYEQYF. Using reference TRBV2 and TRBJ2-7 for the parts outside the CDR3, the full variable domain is EPEVTQTPSHQVTQMGQEVILRCVPISNHLYFYWYRQILGQKVEFLVSFYNNEISEKSEIFDDQFSVERPDGSNFTLKIRSTKLEDSAMYFCASSQDNYEQYFGPGTRLTVT.

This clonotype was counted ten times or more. CDR3 nucleotides: TGCGCCAGCAGCCAAGCTGGCGGGAGGCACACAGATACGCAGTATTTT. This translates into CASSQAGGRHTDTQYF. The chain recombines TRBV4-3 with TRBJ2-3, with 8 bases fitting TRBD2. The germline CDR1 and CDR2 sequences are LGHNA and YSLEER. The CDR3 is made up of 16 amino acids. V shed 1 base and J 2 bases; nucleotides not matched to a gene: 5.

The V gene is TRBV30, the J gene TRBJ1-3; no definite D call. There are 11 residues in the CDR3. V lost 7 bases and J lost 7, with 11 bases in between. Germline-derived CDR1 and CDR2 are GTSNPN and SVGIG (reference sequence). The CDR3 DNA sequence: TGTGCCTCCATCCACTGGAACACCATATATTTT. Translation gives CASIHWNTIYF.

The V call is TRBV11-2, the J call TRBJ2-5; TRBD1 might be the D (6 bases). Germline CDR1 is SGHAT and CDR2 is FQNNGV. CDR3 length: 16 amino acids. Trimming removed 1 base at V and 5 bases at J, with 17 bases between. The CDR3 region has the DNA TGTGCCAGCAGCTTAGGTGGCAGGAATAGGGGGGAGACCCAGTACTTC. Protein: CASSLGGRNRGETQYF.